A single sample is the source of the 22 T cell receptor beta chains below, sequenced in a study of cytomegalovirus exposure and HLA in healthy donors. PCR was performed using 60 Vbeta and 13 Jbeta primers. Generated by immunoSEQ multiplex PCR, the TCRdb table keeps only in-frame clones and is missing some. The sample consists of about 200,000 clones, roughly 72% of them appearing once. Source material: PBMCs. These receptors all come from a man aged 25-45 years in good health and CMV-seronegative.

The chain carries TRBV7-6 and TRBJ1-3, with TRBD1 identical over 12 bases. The CDR3 sequence is 16 residues long. J lost 7 bases, V lost 1 base, and 5 bases had no gene match. CDR1 and CDR2 from the germline V gene are SGHVS and FNYEAQ. CDR3 bases: TGTGCCAGCAGCTTAGACGGGACAGGGGGCGGGAACACCATATATTTT. It yields the protein CASSLDGTGGGNTIYF.

J is TRBJ2-7 and V is TRBV6-1; 7 bases map to TRBD1. Germline CDR1 MNHNS, CDR2 SASEGT. CDR3 length: 17 residues. J was trimmed by 2 bases and V by 1 base; bases with no gene match: 11. The CDR3 spells CASSEEGQSHYPYEQYF. As DNA, the CDR3 is TGTGCCAGCAGTGAAGAGGGACAGTCACATTACCCCTACGAGCAGTACTTC.

In this sample, this clone turned up a few times. The gene calls are TRBV7-3 and TRBJ1-4; TRBD1 is a possible D gene (6 bases). The germline gives CDR1 SGHTA, CDR2 FQGTGA. V lost 0 bases to trimming and J lost 4 bases, with 9 bases between them. CDR3 size: 15 residues. CDR3 region: CASSLTGGGNEKLFF. CDR3 coding DNA: TGTGCCAGCAGCTTAACTGGGGGCGGTAATGAAAAACTGTTTTTT.

This clone was found a few times. V usage is TRBV5-6 and J usage is TRBJ2-6, with D hard to call. This CDR3 has 17 residues. Trimming took 0 bases from V and 2 from J, leaving 12 bases between them. Germline-derived CDR1 and CDR2 are SGHDT and YYEEEE. Written as DNA, the CDR3 is TGTGCCAGCAGCTTGGTGGGCAGGCAACCTGGGGCCAACGTCCTGACTTTC. Its protein product is CASSLVGRQPGANVLTF.

V is TRBV5-4 and J is TRBJ2-1, with 7 bases lining up with TRBD2. The CDR3 covers 15 residues. Germline-derived CDR1 and CDR2 are SGHNT and YYREEE (reference sequence). The V gene end was trimmed by 7 bases and the J gene end by 7 bases; junction bases not matched to a gene: 14. CDR3 loop: CASWYAGESVNEQFF. CDR3 nucleotides: TGTGCCAGCTGGTACGCGGGAGAGTCGGTGAATGAGCAGTTCTTC.

The rearrangement uses TRBV5-1 and TRBJ2-1, with 11 positions matching TRBD1. This CDR3 has 16 residues. Germline values: CDR1 SGHRS, CDR2 YFSETQ. V lost 1 base to trimming and J lost 2 bases; unmatched junction nucleotides: 2. The CDR3, as DNA: TGCGCCAGCAGCTTGTTGGACAGGGGGCCCTACAATGAGCAGTTCTTC. Encoded protein: CASSLLDRGPYNEQFF.

The chain uses TRBV28 and TRBJ1-5; D gene unclear. V was clipped by 7 bases and J by 0 bases, with 13 bases between them. CDR1 MDHEN and CDR2 SYDVKM come from the germline V gene. This CDR3 has 15 amino acids. CDR3 sequence: CASTSTGYSNQPQHF. The CDR3 region has the DNA TGTGCCAGCACATCCACCGGGTATAGCAATCAGCCCCAGCATTTT.

The J gene is TRBJ1-2, the V gene TRBV4-1; 9 nucleotides agree with TRBD1. Germline CDR1 is MGHRA and CDR2 is YSYEKL. The length of the CDR3 is 14 residues. Trimming at V came to 3 bases and at J to 5 bases, leaving 4 bases not matched to a gene. DNA of the CDR3: TGCGCCAGCAGCCAGTCGACAGGGGGATATGGCTACACCTTC. This codes for CASSQSTGGYGYTF.

V usage is TRBV9 and J usage is TRBJ1-5; tentatively, D is TRBD1 (5 bases). The CDR3 is 15 amino acids. V shed 0 bases and J shed 7 bases, with 14 bases lying between them. Germline V gene data show CDR1 as SGDLS and CDR2 as YYNGEE. CDR3 sequence: CASSVDGRAGQPQHF. Written as DNA, the CDR3 is TGTGCCAGCAGCGTAGATGGCAGGGCAGGCCAGCCCCAGCATTTT.

The chain couples TRBV10-2 to TRBJ1-5, with 7 bases lining up with TRBD1. Trimming took 0 bases from V and 11 from J; bases not matched to a gene: 1. The CDR3 extends over 12 amino acids. Germline V gene sequence: CDR1 WSHSY, CDR2 SAAADI. The DNA for the CDR3 is TGCGCCAGCAGTGAGTCGACAGGGTCCCAGCATTTT. Protein sequence: CASSESTGSQHF.

This chain uses TRBV7-6 with TRBJ1-1; 7 bases agree with TRBD1. CDR3 size: 14 residues. Germline V lookup: CDR1 SGHVS, CDR2 FNYEAQ. J lost 0 bases, V lost 5 bases, and 3 bases had no gene match. The CDR3 sequence is CASSQGQLNTEAFF. For the CDR3, the DNA is TGTGCCAGCAGCCAGGGACAGTTGAACACTGAAGCTTTCTTT.

This clone was seen a handful of times. The chain joins TRBV6-5 to TRBJ2-5, with 8 nucleotides matching TRBD1. Germline CDR1 and CDR2: MNHEY and SVGAGI. J gave up 0 bases and V 9 bases, and 6 bases lay outside the gene matches. The CDR3 is made up of 14 amino acids. The CDR3 DNA reads as TGTGCCAGTAGGCGACAGGGGTACCAAGAGACCCAGTACTTC. As protein: CASRRQGYQETQYF.

The genes are TRBV19 and TRBJ2-2; 7 bases are shared with TRBD1. CDR3 length equals 13 residues. Trimming cost V 9 bases and J 3 bases; bases outside gene matches: 4. Germline-derived CDR1 and CDR2 are LNHDA and SQIVND (reference sequence). CDR3 region: CARGQRYTGELFF. CDR3 nucleotide sequence: TGTGCCAGGGGACAGAGATACACCGGGGAGCTGTTTTTT.

The J gene is TRBJ2-7, the V gene TRBV6-5; the match to TRBD1 covers 7 bases. The V gene end was trimmed by 1 base and the J gene end by 3 bases; junction bases not matched to a gene: 9. The CDR3 is 16 residues long. Looked up from germline, CDR1 is MNHEY and CDR2 is SVGAGI. CDR3 amino acids: CASSYFSRGSGYEQYF. The CDR3 coding sequence is TGTGCCAGCAGTTACTTTTCCAGGGGGTCGGGCTACGAGCAGTACTTC.

This clone was observed a single time. The genes are TRBV25-1 and TRBJ1-1, with a possible D match to TRBD1 (5 bases). The germline V gene encodes CDR1 MGHDK and CDR2 SYGVNS. The CDR3 spans 16 residues. V lost 1 base and J lost 5, with 17 bases in between. In DNA form, the CDR3 reads TGTGCCAGCAGTGAATCGCACTCCCAGGGTACAACTGAAGCTTTCTTT. This encodes CASSESHSQGTTEAFF.

The V call is TRBV27, the J call TRBJ2-7, with TRBD1 matching 10 bases. CDR3 length: 15 residues. Unmatched junction bases numbered 8, after V lost 4 bases and J lost 5 bases. Germline V gene data show CDR1 as MNHEY and CDR2 as SMNVEV (reference sequence). CDR3 nucleotide sequence: TGTGCCAGCAGTTCAAGCCGGGACAGGGGCCACGAGCAGTACTTC. Translation: CASSSSRDRGHEQYF.

V is TRBV6-5 and J is TRBJ2-3; D unclear. Germline V CDR1 and CDR2: MNHEY, SVGAGI. This CDR3 is built from 12 residues. Trimming cost V 6 bases and J 2 bases, with 6 bases left between them. This CDR3 reads CASSPNTDTQYF. CDR3 in DNA: TGTGCCAGCAGCCCTAACACAGATACGCAGTATTTT.

This chain connects TRBV29-1 to TRBJ2-7; 7 positions agree with TRBD1. The J segment lost 0 bases and the V segment lost 5 bases, leaving 4 bases of the junction unmatched. Germline V lookup: CDR1 SQVTM, CDR2 ANQGSEA. The CDR3 covers 13 residues. CDR3 bases: TGCAGCGTTCTGGGGGACAGCTCCTACGAGCAGTACTTC. Residues: CSVLGDSSYEQYF.

This clone was detected only a few times. The chain recombines TRBV10-1 with TRBJ2-1; 8 positions agree with TRBD2. After removal of 6 bases from V and 8 bases from J, the junction contained 9 bases not matched to a gene. The CDR3 has 14 residues. Germline CDR1 and CDR2: WNHNN and SYGVQD (reference sequence). The CDR3 loop is CASSPGLGVDEQFF. CDR3 in DNA: TGCGCCAGCAGCCCGGGACTAGGTGTCGATGAGCAGTTCTTC.

J is TRBJ2-3 and V is TRBV5-1; D unresolved. Per the germline V gene, CDR1 is SGHRS and CDR2 is YFSETQ. The CDR3 contains 13 residues. V was pared by 0 bases and J by 1 base, with 3 bases between. As DNA, the CDR3 is TGCGCCAGCAGCTTGGCTGGCACAGATACGCAGTATTTT. It yields the protein CASSLAGTDTQYF.

J is TRBJ2-7 and V is TRBV11-2, with 8 bases identical to TRBD2. V lost 2 bases, J lost 7 bases, and 7 bases stayed unmatched. This CDR3 has 14 residues. In germline, CDR1 is SGHAT, CDR2 FQNNGV. The CDR3 DNA is TGTGCCAGCAGCTTAACCGGGGGGGCCTGGGAGCAGTACTTC. It translates to CASSLTGGAWEQYF.

The J gene is TRBJ2-7, the V gene TRBV7-6; no firm D call. The CDR3 contains 14 residues. Between the trimmed V and J ends, which lost 4 bases and 6 bases, there was a span of 16 bases. The germline V gene has CDR1 SGHVS and CDR2 FNYEAQ. CDR3 loop: CASSSSPQSGEQYF. The CDR3 DNA is TGTGCCAGCAGCTCCTCTCCCCAGTCAGGCGAGCAGTACTTC. The full variable domain, rest sourced from reference TRBV7-6 and TRBJ2-7, is GAGVSQSPRYKVTKRGQDVALRCDPISGHVSLYWYRQALGQGPEFLTYFNYEAQQDKSGLPNDRFSAERPEGSISTLTIQRTEQRDSAMYRCASSSSPQSGEQYFGPGTRLTVT.